A selection of T cell receptor beta chains follows, all from one sample in a study of blood T cells in healthy people across ages. Using its own MiXCR run on the 5' RACE reads, TCRdb lists one record per CDR3 protein. The sample lists around 1,800,000 distinct CDR3 sequences; about 39% were seen once. The sample comprised blood. These receptor sequences come from a human donor in good health. The conserved cysteine and the conserved F or W are not part of the CDR3 here.

CDR3aa,len,v_gene
ASSLAAAQRTTDTQY,15,TRBV5-1
ASTKDPKNIQY,11,TRBV7-2
ASSSGTVEQY,10,TRBV28
ASSLRGRGLKMNTEAF,16,TRBV12-3/TRBV12-4
ATSGINSYNEQF,12,TRBV24-1
ASSPSGQGTDSPLH,14,TRBV3-1
ASSEFSGRRTDTQY,14,TRBV2
ASSLNRDYGYT,11,TRBV7-2
ASSPGGSETQY,11,TRBV5-1
ASSWDTSYEQF,11,TRBV6-2/TRBV6-3
ASSPDTNNEKRF,12,TRBV5-1
ASGLSGENAPLH,12,TRBV7-3
SARDWGGQSFSYEQY,15,TRBV20-1
ASPPERTDLYSNQPQH,16,TRBV6-2/TRBV6-3
ASTYGLAGVPDTQY,14,TRBV12-3/TRBV12-4
ASRKVDRDTQY,11,TRBV6-1
ASSLTNTQY,9,TRBV3-1
ASAPGGAGETQY,12,TRBV5-1
ASSRNIQGNIQY,12,TRBV5-1
ASSFGVYSGTYEQD,14,TRBV7-6
ASSSGGAGNEQF,12,TRBV7-3
ASSQAWDEGFTEAF,14,TRBV4-1
ASSPQPSLGYT,11,TRBV7-9
ASSLVPAQEKAF,12,TRBV7-2
ASSFTRGGGLVLTDEQF,17,TRBV7-8
ASSLTPGAGGGYT,13,TRBV7-2
ASTPDGAGELF,11,TRBV12-3/TRBV12-4
AIGQGNGIQY,10,TRBV10-3
ASSPNRDNYGYT,12,TRBV12-3/TRBV12-4
ASSPLRGMMRGEIQY,15,TRBV3-1
ASSFLRSYEQY,11,TRBV12-3/TRBV12-4
ASSWENTIY,9,TRBV6-6
ASTPPWNTEAF,11,TRBV28
ASSSSGQVYGYT,12,TRBV7-2
SVERQGDYGYT,11,TRBV29-1
ASSFRTTGEQY,11,TRBV12-3/TRBV12-4